Below, 3 T cell receptor beta chains from the same sample are listed, as sequenced in a study of shared clonotypes between healthy human individuals (dated by TCRdb to between 2020 and 2021). Libraries were prepared through the immunoSEQ multiplex PCR assay. This immuneACCESS table, as held by TCRdb, lists in-frame sequences with V and J called but not all clones. Of the missing ones, under half trace to an unresolved V gene in checked studies; the others have no known cause. This sample lists 450,000 to 500,000 clones; around 73% were detected once. Of the sample, 12% falls within the top ten clones. The sequenced sample was PBMCs. Receptors originate from a middle-aged woman in good health. Some clones in this sample may be carry-over from other donors' samples.

This clone was observed a handful of times. The chain recombines TRBV18 with TRBJ2-3; D perhaps matches TRBD2 (5 bases). The V gene's germline CDR1 is KGHSH and CDR2 LQKENI. V was pared by 6 bases and J by 2 bases, with 21 bases between. The CDR3 is made up of 17 amino acids. CDR3 loop: CASSRKTSAVSTDTQYF. In DNA, the CDR3 is TGTGCCAGCTCTCGCAAAACCTCAGCGGTATCCACAGATACGCAGTATTTT. Drawing the rest from reference TRBV18 and TRBJ2-3, the complete variable domain is NAGVMQNPRHLVRRRGQEARLRCSPMKGHSHVYWYRQLPEEGLKFMVYLQKENIIDESGMPKERFSAEFPKEGPSILRIQQVVRGDSAAYFCASSRKTSAVSTDTQYFGPGTRLTVL.

The rearrangement links TRBV5-1 to TRBJ1-2, with D possibly matching TRBD1 (5 bases). The CDR3 consists of 14 residues. Trimming stripped 3 bases from V and 3 bases from J, with 12 bases between. From germline, CDR1 is SGHRS and CDR2 YFSETQ. The CDR3 sequence: CASSSLGVDYGYTF. CDR3 coding DNA: TGCGCCAGCAGCTCCTTAGGGGTCGACTATGGCTACACCTTC.

The chain has TRBV27 and TRBJ1-4; TRBD1 matches 7 bases. Germline CDR1 and CDR2: MNHEY and SMNVEV (reference sequence). The CDR3 extends over 12 amino acids. The ends lost 4 bases at V and 7 bases at J; junction bases unmatched: 0. The CDR3 region is CASSWTGEKLFF. The CDR3 DNA follows: TGTGCCAGCAGTTGGACAGGTGAAAAACTGTTTTTT.